A selection of T cell receptor beta chains follows, all from one sample in a study of early T cells in non-severe SARS-CoV-2 infection. TCRdb re-called the 5' RACE reads with MiXCR, one entry per CDR3 protein. Of about 50,000 distinct CDR3 sequences in the sample, approximately 8.4% are singletons; the top ten hold approximately 4%. The source material was whole blood. The receptors originated from an adult who was a healthcare worker with PCR-confirmed SARS-CoV-2 infection or an uninfected control (not recorded which). Both conserved end residues are part of each CDR3. A D gene is named only where the DNA matches it firmly. Expanded clones get a size class; other rows say once, few or many, or leave the size out.

NA	few	TRBJ1-2	TRBV11-2	TGTGCCAGCAGCCATATTCTTCCCCAGGAATTAACCTTC	CASSHILPQELTF
NA	NA	TRBJ2-1	TRBV7-8	TGTGCCAGCAGCTCACCCCCATGGGCGGGGTACAATGAGCAGTTCTTC	CASSSPPWAGYNEQFF
NA	few	TRBJ1-1	TRBV7-9	TGTGCCAGCAGCTTACAGTTCAACACTGAAGCTTTCTTT	CASSLQFNTEAFF
NA	NA	TRBJ2-6	TRBV7-8	TGTGCCAGCAGCTTAGATACCTTGGGAACTGGGGCCAACGTCCTGACTTTC	CASSLDTLGTGANVLTF
NA	many	TRBJ2-1	TRBV7-2	TGTGCCAGCAGCTCCGGACTTACCACCAATGAGCAGTTCTTC	CASSSGLTTNEQFF
NA	many	TRBJ2-3	TRBV2	TGTGCCAGCCGTCTATCCTTCACAGATACGCAGTATTTT	CASRLSFTDTQYF
NA	few	TRBJ2-7	TRBV2	TGTGCCAGCAGTGAGGGGCCCCAAGAGCAGTACTTC	CASSEGPQEQYF
NA	many	TRBJ2-2	TRBV12-3/TRBV12-4	TGTGCCAGCAGTTTGCAAGGCACCGGGGAGCTGTTTTTT	CASSLQGTGELFF
NA	NA	TRBJ2-1	TRBV11-2	TGTGCCAGCAGAGGGACCAAAGGGCTCTACAATGAGCAGTTCTTC	CASRGTKGLYNEQFF
NA	many	TRBJ1-4	TRBV29-1	TGCAGCGTTAAGGAGAGAGCAAATGAAAAACTGTTTTTT	CSVKERANEKLFF
NA	many	TRBJ2-6	TRBV5-1	TGCGCCAGCAGCTTGGTTGTGACTGGGGCCAACGTCCTGACTTTC	CASSLVVTGANVLTF
NA	NA	TRBJ2-7	TRBV6-5	TGTGCCAGCAGTTACAAACTGTCCGGGACTGTCTCCTACGAGCAGTACTTC	CASSYKLSGTVSYEQYF
TRBD2	few	TRBJ2-2	TRBV5-1	TGCGCCAGCAGCCCAATCCGGGGGGGCCGTGCCGGGGAGCTGTTTTTT	CASSPIRGGRAGELFF
NA	few	TRBJ2-2	TRBV29-1	TGCAGCGTTGGTAGCGGCAGAAACACCGGGGAGCTGTTTTTT	CSVGSGRNTGELFF
TRBD2	NA	TRBJ2-1	TRBV12-5	TGTGCTAGTGGTTTGGCACCGGCGGGGGGCACCTACAATGAGCAGTTCTTC	CASGLAPAGGTYNEQFF
TRBD1	NA	TRBJ1-5	TRBV20-1	TGCAGTGCTAGAGGCCCCGGGACAGTAAACAACAATCAGCCCCAGCATTTT	CSARGPGTVNNNQPQHF
NA	few	TRBJ1-6	TRBV6-1	TGTGCCAGCAGATCGGGGCCTTATAATTCACCCCTCCACTTT	CASRSGPYNSPLHF
NA	few	TRBJ1-5	TRBV7-9	TGTGCCAGCAGCTTAGGGCAGAATCAGCCCCAGCATTTT	CASSLGQNQPQHF
TRBD2	NA	TRBJ2-5	TRBV12-3/TRBV12-4	TGTGCCAGCAGGAGACTAGCGGGAGAGACCCAGTACTTC	CASRRLAGETQYF
NA	NA	TRBJ2-2	TRBV4-1	TGCGCCAGCAGCCACAGGGGAATCGGGGAGCTGTTTTTT	CASSHRGIGELFF
NA	many	TRBJ2-7	TRBV6-1	TGTGCCAGCAGTGCTAGGGGGGCCTCCTACGAGCAGTACTTC	CASSARGASYEQYF
TRBD1	NA	TRBJ2-7	TRBV6-2/TRBV6-3	TGTGCCAGCAGACTATCAACAGGGGCGGTTTTGTACGAGCAGTACTTC	CASRLSTGAVLYEQYF
NA	few	TRBJ2-7	TRBV28	TGTGCCAGCAGTTTATCGACTTCCCGGAGGAACGAGCAGTACTTC	CASSLSTSRRNEQYF
TRBD1	few	TRBJ2-1	TRBV24-1	TGTGCCACCAGTGATGCCGGGACAGGGGACAATGAGCAGTTCTTC	CATSDAGTGDNEQFF
NA	NA	TRBJ1-5	TRBV6-1	TGTGCCAGCAGTGGTGGACTCGGAAGGGTCCAGCCCCAGCATTTT	CASSGGLGRVQPQHF
NA	NA	TRBJ2-3	TRBV5-1	TGCGCCAGCAGCTTGGACGGAGATACGCAGTATTTT	CASSLDGDTQYF
NA	few	TRBJ1-1	TRBV7-8	TGTGCCAGCAAGTTCGGGGCCACGGGGACTGAAGCTTTCTTT	CASKFGATGTEAFF
TRBD2	few	TRBJ2-1	TRBV20-1	TGCAGTGCTAGGTGGGGACTAGCGGGGAGCTCCGGTGAGCAGTTCTTC	CSARWGLAGSSGEQFF
NA	NA	TRBJ1-1	TRBV5-1	TGCGCCAGCAGGAGGGAAACTGAAGCTTTCTTT	CASRRETEAFF
NA	NA	TRBJ1-6	TRBV4-1	TGCGCCAGCAGCCTATCCTACAGCGCCTTGGGTTCACCCCTCCACTTT	CASSLSYSALGSPLHF
TRBD1	many	TRBJ1-1	TRBV5-1	TGCGCCAGCAGCTGGACAGGGATGAACACTGAAGCTTTCTTT	CASSWTGMNTEAFF
NA	few	TRBJ1-4	TRBV12-3/TRBV12-4	TGTGCCAGCACCGTAAGAGTTAATGAAAAACTGTTTTTT	CASTVRVNEKLFF
NA	medium-sized	TRBJ2-3	TRBV19	TGTGCCAGTAGTATCATAGCCGGTAGTACAGATACGCAGTATTTT	CASSIIAGSTDTQYF
NA	NA	TRBJ2-7	TRBV6-2/TRBV6-3	TGTGCCAGCAGACCGGGACTCATCGCCGAGCAGTACTTC	CASRPGLIAEQYF
TRBD2	medium-sized	TRBJ2-3	TRBV11-2	TGTGCCAGCAGCCGGGCGGAAGGCGGGGGGGCGGATACGCAGTATTTT	CASSRAEGGGADTQYF
NA	NA	TRBJ1-1	TRBV7-9	TGTGCCAGCACGCCTGCAGTGAACACTGAAGCTTTCTTT	CASTPAVNTEAFF
TRBD1	NA	TRBJ2-3	TRBV10-1	TGCGCCAGCAGTCCTGGACAGGGCAGTAGAGATACGCAGTATTTT	CASSPGQGSRDTQYF